This TCR beta chain is drawn from a study of blood T cell repertoires in COVID-19. Whole-study context: T cells, B-cell-depleted T cells, or PBMCs provided the cDNA or gDNA that served as material.

Method: immunoSEQ multiplex PCR; TCRdb's copy keeps in-frame clones and lacks some. The table has some 290,000 clones, 85% to 90% seen once; the top ten hold roughly 2.9%. The CDR3 covers 13 residues. V lost 6 bases, J lost 9 bases, and 5 bases stayed unmatched. The V gene's germline CDR1 is SNHLY and CDR2 FYNNEI. Source material: peripheral blood. The chain uses TRBV2 and TRBJ2-1; 10 nucleotides line up with TRBD2. The receptor's source is a young woman with COVID-19, enrolled during active disease. CDR3 residues: CASSLAGVGEQFF. In nucleotides, the CDR3 is TGTGCCAGCAGCCTAGCGGGAGTCGGTGAGCAGTTCTTC.